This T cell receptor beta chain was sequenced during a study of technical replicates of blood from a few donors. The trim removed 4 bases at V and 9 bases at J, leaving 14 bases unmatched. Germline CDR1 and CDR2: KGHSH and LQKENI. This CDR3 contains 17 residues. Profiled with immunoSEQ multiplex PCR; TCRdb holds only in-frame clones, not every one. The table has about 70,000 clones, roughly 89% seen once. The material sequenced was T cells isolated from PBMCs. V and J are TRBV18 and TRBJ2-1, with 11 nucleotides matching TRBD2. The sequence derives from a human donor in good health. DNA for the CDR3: TGTGCCAGCTCACAGGCCCTAGCTAGCGGGAGGAACGGTGAGCAGTTCTTC. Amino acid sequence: CASSQALASGRNGEQFF.